This TCR beta chain appears in the sequencing data of a study of T cells in Graves' hyperthyroidism and ophthalmopathy (dated by TCRdb to about 2019). Regarding the complete study: Peripheral blood samples were taken at the time of initial diagnosis, prior to any treatment. Whether ophthalmopathy could be predicted prospectively was tested in an independent validation cohort made up of under 20 hyperthyroidism patients plus 17 patients who later progressed to ophthalmopathy. The 75 to 100 discovery patients were divided at random into training and test sets in a 7:3 ratio. Following sampling, methimazole starting at 30 mg daily was given to hyperthyroidism patients, and high-dose intravenous methylprednisolone was given to ophthalmopathy patients. To identify distinguishing TCR V-J signatures, a discovery cohort of some 99 patients was used, comprising 43 with Graves' ophthalmopathy and under 60 with stable Graves' hyperthyroidism. Thyroid tissue and blood T-cell repertoires from more than five Graves' hyperthyroidism patients were also compared in the study. According to the paper, TCR Vbeta CDR3 sequencing was carried out on about 140 peripheral blood samples, which came from around 43 ophthalmopathy, approximately 78 hyperthyroidism and approximately 17 progressor patients.

TCR beta CDR3 regions were amplified from RNA transcripts. The first round of RT-PCR for the TCR CDR3 was performed with the HTBI primer set and the Qiagen OneStep RT-PCR kit. The libraries were constructed in a second round of multiplex PCR and then size-selected and purified. Paired-end sequencing of the libraries was performed with 100 bp reads on an Illumina HiSeq2000. The original methods were these. SOAPnuke was used to process the raw data, throwing out any read that contained adapters or uncalled bases, had a mean Phred below 15, or lacked an exact constant-primer or identifier match. High-quality paired reads were merged using COPE v1.2.5, and each unique nucleotide sequence was defined as a clonotype. MiTCR v1.1 was used to align clonotypes to the IMGT TRBV, TRBD and TRBJ reference segments. The analysis included only V-J combinations with a frequency above 0.0001, which together covered 99% to 99.2% of the repertoires. The TCS score was defined as the ratio of F50 (clonal expansion) to E x V (chaos), calculated using BLOSUM62-based TCRdist between CDR3 peptides within each V-J. Welch's t-statistics and random forest reduced 500 to 550 V-J features to roughly 13, which were used in a naive Bayes classifier (R e1071). The public reads were reanalyzed by TCRdb: fastp trimming at Q25, MiXCR alignment, in-frame beta chains only. Duplicate CDR3 protein sequences are folded into a single record with the most common DNA and genes. These V and J calls rely on TCRdb rather than the paper's analysis. The sample contains about 640,000 distinct CDR3 sequences, less than 25% of them found a single time. About 35% of the sample is in the top ten clones.

This clonotype was seen ten or more times. Its antigen is not yet known. Base qualities were left out, and no much larger clone turns up one base away. Overall study outcomes, separate from this receptor: In validation, progression to ophthalmopathy was predicted by the model with roughly 69% sensitivity and about 72% specificity, a median of approximately 6.5 months before onset. Sample size was not statistically predetermined, and investigators were not blinded to group allocation. Most expanded thyroid clonotypes (frequency above 0.001) were also detected in blood, suggesting blood repertoires may reflect thyroid immune responses. In cross-validation, a model built on a 13 V-J signature told ophthalmopathy apart from stable hyperthyroidism with approximately 90% sensitivity and roughly 81% specificity, and in testing the same model reached 80%/75%.

Ophthalmopathy patients had moderately to severely active disease, Clinical Activity Score of at least 3, NOSPECS grade of at least 4, and duration under 3 months. Exclusion was applied to patients with uncontrolled infections, other autoimmune diseases, pregnancy or lactation. Diagnoses were established on the basis of clinical symptoms, serum thyroxine and TRAb, thyroid ultrasound, and orbital computed tomography. PBMCs were separated from approximately 10 ml of fresh peripheral blood using Ficoll-Paque density gradient centrifugation. Total RNA was extracted with Trizol reagent, and quality was checked on an Agilent 2100 Bioanalyzer. Looking up the germline V gene yields CDR1 MNHNS and CDR2 SASEGT. CDR3 length: 13 amino acids, cysteine to phenylalanine. The retained sequence is limited to the CDR3, 39 bases, with the frame set at the first base. V lost 5 bases and J lost 7 bases; the stretch between them is 14 bases long.

The material sequenced was blood. The source of this sequence is a man aged 25-45 years with Graves' ophthalmopathy. The rearranged segments are TRBV6-1 and TRBJ1-1; there is no confident call for the D gene. The nucleotide sequence is TGTGCCAGCAGTTCCCACTCTCGAGATGAAGCTTTCTTT. Its protein reads: CASSSHSRDEAFF.